The next 10 T cell receptor beta chains were all read from a single sample in a study of T cell responses to AZD1222 COVID-19 vaccine. TCRdb keeps only in-frame clones here, not all; method: immunoSEQ multiplex PCR. This table has about 120,000 clones, roughly 90% appearing once. This sample comprised peripheral blood, obtained on day 0 of AZD1222 vaccination. Source of these receptors: an adult in good health.

CDR3 residues: CASSQHPGQNYGYTF. CDR3 bases: TGTGCCAGCAGCCAACACCCGGGACAGAACTATGGCTACACCTTC. V and J are TRBV14 and TRBJ1-2, with 7 bases aligning to TRBD1. Germline V lookup: CDR1 SGHDN, CDR2 FVKESK. This CDR3 spans 15 amino acids. V dropped 2 bases and J dropped 2; count of bases not matched to a gene: 5.

The genes are TRBV11-3 and TRBJ1-1; D gene uncertain. Germline CDR1 is SGHNT and CDR2 is YENEEA. This CDR3 is built from 14 residues. V lost 0 bases to trimming and J lost 6 bases, with 11 bases between them. CDR3 residues: CASSLDGRKAEAFF. The CDR3 nucleotides are TGTGCCAGCAGCTTAGATGGGAGGAAGGCTGAAGCTTTCTTT.

V and J are TRBV29-1 and TRBJ2-1; D is ambiguous. The CDR3 sequence is 16 residues long. Trimming cost V 5 bases and J 6 bases, with 23 bases left between them. CDR1 is SQVTM, CDR2 ANQGSEA, per germline. DNA for the CDR3: TGCAGCGTTTTAGTTTTTGGGTCTCGCCGCCCCAATGAGCAGTTCTTC. Its protein is CSVLVFGSRRPNEQFF.

V and J are TRBV5-6 and TRBJ2-2, with D perhaps matching TRBD2 (6 bases). Germline CDR1 reads SGHDT; CDR2 reads YYEEEE. Trimming removed 5 bases from V and 6 bases from J, with 14 bases in between. The length of the CDR3 is 14 residues. The CDR3 loop reads CASRLTSPAGELFF. Written as DNA, the CDR3 is TGTGCCAGCAGGCTGACTAGTCCGGCCGGGGAGCTGTTTTTT.

The table lists this clone with a few counts. The conserved closing phenylalanine or tryptophan is absent in this CDR3, likely reflecting a read error. The DNA is omitted, as the CDR3 cannot be located on it reliably, and the CDR3 follows TCRdb's listing. The CDR3: CASSLAGAQIRSILP. The genes are TRBV18 and TRBJ2-3; the table assigns TRBD2, which was not confirmed against the DNA. The CDR3 comprises 15 residues, both ends counted. Germline V gene data show CDR1 as KGHSH and CDR2 as LQKENI.

V gene TRBV7-2 combines with J gene TRBJ1-3; D is unresolved. V was cut by 3 bases and J by 5 bases, with 5 bases left in between. Germline values: CDR1 SGHTA, CDR2 FQGNSA. The CDR3 length is 12 residues. The CDR3 bases are TGTGCCAGCAGCTTCCCGCGAAACACCATATATTTT. Protein: CASSFPRNTIYF.

The chain links TRBV9 to TRBJ2-7; no definite D call. V lost 0 bases and J 3 bases, leaving 7 bases between the germline ends. Germline V gives CDR1 SGDLS, CDR2 YYNGEE. This CDR3 is built from 13 residues. CDR3 bases: TGTGCCAGCAGCGTAGAGTCAGACTACGAGCAGTACTTC. Amino acid sequence: CASSVESDYEQYF.

This rearrangement joins TRBV19 to TRBJ2-4; either TRBD1 or TRBD2 may fit D (6 bases each). The germline V and J ends were trimmed by 3 bases and 7 bases, with 16 bases remaining between them. The CDR3 runs 15 residues. CDR1 and CDR2 from the germline V gene are LNHDA and SQIVND (reference sequence). CDR3 loop: CASSIPTGLANIQYF. DNA of the CDR3: TGTGCCAGTAGTATCCCGACAGGTCTAGCGAACATTCAGTACTTC. Variable domain in full (rest from reference TRBV19 and TRBJ2-4): DGGITQSPKYLFRKEGQNVTLSCEQNLNHDAMYWYRQDPGQGLRLIYYSQIVNDFQKGDIAEGYSVSREKKESFPLTVTSAQKNPTAFYLCASSIPTGLANIQYFGAGTRLSVL.

CDR3 sequence reads: CASSPGGRLFF. The CDR3, as DNA: TGTGCCAGCAGTCCCGGAGGTAGGCTGTTTTTT. This chain joins TRBV12-3 or TRBV12-4 and TRBJ2-2, with a tentative D call TRBD2 (5 bases). The CDR3 is 11 amino acids. Trimming left V 5 bases short and J 13 bases short, with 11 bases between.

This clone was seen a few times. The V call is TRBV5-5, the J call TRBJ1-2, with 7 bases lining up with TRBD1. There are 15 residues in the CDR3. Trimming at V came to 1 base and at J to 2 bases, leaving 5 bases not matched to a gene. Germline-derived CDR1 and CDR2 are SGHKS and YYEKEE (reference sequence). CDR3: CASSLYQGDNYGYTF. As DNA, the CDR3 is TGTGCCAGCAGCTTGTATCAGGGGGACAACTATGGCTACACCTTC. The variable domain in full, completed from reference TRBV5-5 and TRBJ1-2, reads DAGVTQSPTHLIKTRGQQVTLRCSPISGHKSVSWYQQVLGQGPQFIFQYYEKEERGRGNFPDRFSARQFPNYSSELNVNALLLGDSALYLCASSLYQGDNYGYTFGSGTRLTVV.